These 4 T cell receptor beta chains came from one sample sequenced in a study of shared clonotypes between healthy human individuals. The repertoire was sequenced with immunoSEQ multiplex PCR; TCRdb's copy has only in-frame clones and lacks some. The data contain around 95,000 clones, about 45% of them singletons. The sequencing sample was made of PBMCs. The source of these receptors is a woman aged 40 to 49 in good health. Some clones in this sample may be carry-over from other donors' samples.

This clone was counted ten times or more. This chain uses TRBV2 with TRBJ1-2; TRBD1 aligns across 7 bases. This CDR3 has 13 residues. The V segment lost 6 bases and the J segment 8 bases; nucleotides outside the gene matches: 9. CDR1 SNHLY and CDR2 FYNNEI come from the germline V gene. In DNA, the CDR3 is TGTGCCAGCAGACCTCAGACAGGGCAAGGCTACACCTTC. It encodes CASRPQTGQGYTF.

The rearrangement links TRBV11-2 to TRBJ2-1, with D hard to call. Looked up from germline, CDR1 is SGHAT and CDR2 is FQNNGV. The CDR3 loop spans 13 amino acids. Trimming took 1 base from V and 7 from J, leaving 8 bases between them. CDR3 nucleotide sequence: TGTGCCAGCAGCTTAGGCATCCTGAATGAGCAGTTCTTC. Protein sequence: CASSLGILNEQFF.

This chain connects TRBV7-3 to TRBJ1-2; 10 bases are shared with TRBD1. Germline values: CDR1 SGHTA, CDR2 FQGTGA. This CDR3 spans 14 amino acids. The V segment lost 3 bases and the J segment 7 bases; nucleotides outside the gene matches: 5. CDR3 protein: CASSLTGGASGYTF. CDR3 coding DNA: TGTGCCAGCAGCTTGACAGGGGGCGCATCTGGCTACACCTTC. Together with reference TRBV7-3 and TRBJ1-2, the CDR3 gives the full variable domain: GAGVSQTPSNKVTEKGKYVELRCDPISGHTALYWYRQSLGQGPEFLIYFQGTGAADDSGLPNDRFFAVRPEGSVSTLKIQRTERGDSAVYLCASSLTGGASGYTFGSGTRLTVV.

Remarks on this clone: A far more abundant clone sits one base away, making this likely a read error. The chain carries TRBV29-1 and TRBJ2-7; TRBD2 is a possible D gene (6 bases). With 7 bases removed from V and 5 bases from J, the gap between germline ends came to 15 bases. The CDR3 length is 12 residues. Germline assignment: CDR1 SQVTM and CDR2 ANQGSEA. CDR3 nucleotide sequence: TGCAGCGCGGGGGAGCTACACGACGAGCAGTACTTC. Protein product: CSAGELHDEQYF.